This record concerns one TCR beta chain sequence. In the original workflow: Scientists estimated how many nucleated cells there were by amplifying reference gene primers. The protocol was immunoSEQ multiplex PCR, while the TCRdb copy is restricted to in-frame clones and leaves out a portion. The DNA was the basis for D and trimming; V, J and clone size are from that table. The table records 130,000 to 150,000 clones, about four fifths of them present only once. This CDR3 contains 15 residues. The V and J ends lost 6 bases and 3 bases respectively, with 14 bases between them. Germline V CDR1 and CDR2: MDHEN, SYDVKM. The sample is drawn from a study of blood T cell repertoires in COVID-19. About the study: COVID-19 samples from acute and convalescent phases originated in the United States, Italy and Spain. T cells, B-cell-depleted T cells, or PBMCs supplied cDNA or gDNA.

This TCR came from a man aged 80 or over with acute or convalescent COVID-19. The chain employs TRBV28 and TRBJ2-2; D perhaps matches TRBD1 (6 bases). Sequencing was carried out using peripheral blood. The chain's CDR3 is CASRGHRRYTGELFF. The CDR3 bases are TGTGCCAGCAGGGGACACCGGCGGTACACCGGGGAGCTGTTTTTT. The complete variable domain, with remaining parts taken from reference TRBV28 and TRBJ2-2, reads DVKVTQSSRYLVKRTGEKVFLECVQDMDHENMFWYRQDPGLGLRLIYFSYDVKMKEKGDIPEGYSVSREKKERFSLILESASTNQTSMYLCASRGHRRYTGELFFGEGSRLTVL.